The rows below give T cell receptor beta chains drawn from one sample of a study of T cell responses to AZD1222 COVID-19 vaccine. The data were produced by immunoSEQ multiplex PCR, yet TCRdb's version contains in-frame clones alone and is incomplete. The sample lists about 150,000 clones; less than 95% were seen once. The specimen comprised peripheral blood, sampled 28 days after the second AZD1222 dose. These receptors were obtained from an adult who received the AZD1222 COVID-19 vaccine. Both conserved end residues are trimmed from each CDR3.

TRBV7-3	TRBJ2-3	13	ASSLAVAGTDTQY
TRBV10-2	TRBJ1-6	13	ASSDKQFYNSPLH
TRBV28	TRBJ1-5	12	ASNPREVYQPQH
TRBV3-1/TRBV3-2	TRBJ2-5	14	ASSHYSGGAWETQY
TRBV28	TRBJ2-7	12	ASSWASGEYEQY
TRBV12-3/TRBV12-4	TRBJ2-7	11	ASSPVGGYEQY
TRBV28	TRBJ2-7	13	ASSLPPNNNYEQY
TRBV30	TRBJ1-2	9	AWRLYYGYT
TRBV28	TRBJ1-4	12	ASSQQGTNEKLF
TRBV28	TRBJ1-6	9	ASLGSSPLH
TRBV6-5	TRBJ1-6	13	ASRVWTGDNSPLH
TRBV5-6	TRBJ1-4	12	ASSPVDRNEKLF
TRBV7-9	TRBJ1-2	13	ASSLEGTGAYGYT
TRBV30	TRBJ2-1	18	AWSGGSFSGSGSSYNEQF
TRBV18	TRBJ1-5	12	ASSPTAREQPQH
TRBV5-1	TRBJ2-2	12	ASALAYGAGELF
TRBV28	TRBJ1-1	14	ASSSRTGFQNTEAF
TRBV7-2	TRBJ1-2	12	ASSSTGQPYGYT
TRBV4-1	TRBJ2-5	16	ASSQWGTLAVPQETQY